This T cell receptor beta chain was sequenced during a study of cytomegalovirus exposure and HLA in healthy donors. Study as a whole: An early data release held some 85 million unique TCRs from HLA-typed donors. Study-wide results and limits: While the bulk of TCR sequences proved rare, some public TCRs turned up in many donors. High sensitivity and specificity were reportedly achieved when the classifier diagnosed cytomegalovirus status. The study recorded fewer than 200 TCR beta chains that were cytomegalovirus-associated.

The CDR3 loop spans 14 amino acids. From germline, CDR1 is KGHSH and CDR2 LQKENI. Trimming took off 3 bases at V and 0 bases at J, with 6 bases between the two ends. PCR was performed using 60 Vbeta and 13 Jbeta primers. Clones were sequenced by immunoSEQ multiplex PCR, and TCRdb holds only the in-frame ones, with some missing. The table lists 150,000 to 200,000 clones, roughly 73% of them singletons. About this clone: Its cognate antigen is unknown.

The sequence came from a woman aged 40 to 50 in good health and CMV-seropositive. What was sequenced was PBMCs. The chain combines TRBV18 with TRBJ1-5; D is ambiguous. The CDR3 nucleotides are TGTGCCAGCTCACCGTCCTATAGCAATCAGCCCCAGCATTTT. Its protein product is CASSPSYSNQPQHF. Looking up the rest from reference TRBV18 and TRBJ1-5 gives the full variable domain: NAGVMQNPRHLVRRRGQEARLRCSPMKGHSHVYWYRQLPEEGLKFMVYLQKENIIDESGMPKERFSAEFPKEGPSILRIQQVVRGDSAAYFCASSPSYSNQPQHFGDGTRLSIL.